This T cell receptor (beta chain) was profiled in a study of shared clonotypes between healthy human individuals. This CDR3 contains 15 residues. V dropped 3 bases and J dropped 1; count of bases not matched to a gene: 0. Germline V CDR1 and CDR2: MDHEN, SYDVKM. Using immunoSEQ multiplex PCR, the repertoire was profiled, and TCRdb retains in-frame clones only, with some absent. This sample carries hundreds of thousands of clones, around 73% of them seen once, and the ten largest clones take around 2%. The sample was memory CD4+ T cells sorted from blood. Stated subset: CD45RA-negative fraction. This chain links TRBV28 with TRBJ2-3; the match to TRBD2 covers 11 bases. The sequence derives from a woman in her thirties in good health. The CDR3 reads CASSFSGRGTDTQYF. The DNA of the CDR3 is TGTGCCAGCAGTTTTAGCGGGAGGGGCACAGATACGCAGTATTTT.